The 19 T cell receptor beta chains reported below all come from one sample, sequenced in a study of beta chain features in type 1 diabetes. Expressed TCRB transcripts were sequenced because the entire RNA isolate underwent reverse transcription. The assay was immunoSEQ multiplex PCR, and TCRdb's table has in-frame clones only and misses some. The table lists some 300,000 clones, approximately 8.1% of them singletons. The sample comprised central memory CD4+ T cells from blood. The source of these receptors is a woman between 18 and 29 years old in good health.

This clone was seen a few times. This chain joins TRBV28 and TRBJ2-7, with 9 nucleotides matching TRBD2. This CDR3 spans 15 amino acids. Germline CDR1 and CDR2: MDHEN and SYDVKM. With 5 bases clipped from V and 4 bases from J, the junction kept 9 bases outside the gene matches. Written as DNA, the CDR3 is TGTGCCAGCAGTAAAGCGGGGGGTTTGAGATACGAGCAGTACGTC. Amino acid sequence: CASSKAGGLRYEQYV.

The V gene is TRBV7-2, the J gene TRBJ2-1, with TRBD2 matching over 8 bases. The germline CDR1 and CDR2 sequences are SGHTA and FQGNSA. J lost 4 bases, V lost 2 bases, and 4 bases had no gene match. The CDR3 runs to 15 residues. In DNA, the CDR3 is TGTGCCAGCAGCTTATACCAGCGGGGGTACAATGAGCAGTTCTTC. It yields the protein CASSLYQRGYNEQFF.

The chain combines TRBV4-2 with TRBJ1-2; 7 positions match TRBD1. The CDR3 spans 14 residues. The germline gives CDR1 LGHNA, CDR2 YNFKEQ. The ends lost 4 bases at V and 7 bases at J; junction bases unmatched: 9. DNA for the CDR3: TGTGCCAGCAGCCTCCGGGACAGTCTCTCTGGCTACACCTTC. It specifies CASSLRDSLSGYTF.

This clone was recorded a few times. A much larger clone lies a single base off, so this may be a read error. The V gene is TRBV7-2, the J gene TRBJ2-1; no clear D. V was trimmed by 2 bases and J by 7 bases, leaving 6 bases between them. Germline loops: CDR1 SGHTA, CDR2 FQGNSA. The CDR3 has 12 residues. The CDR3 DNA follows: TGTGCCAGCAGCTTATTTGGGAATGAGCAGTTCTTC. This gives the protein CASSLFGNEQFF.

In its sample, this clone was seen a few times. CDR3 coding DNA: TGTGCCAGCAGCTTACAGGGCATCTTAACCAACACTGAAGCTTTCTTT. Protein product: CASSLQGILTNTEAFF. The chain employs TRBV7-9 and TRBJ1-1, with D possibly being TRBD1 (5 bases). CDR3 length: 16 amino acids. Trimming shortened V by 2 bases and J by 2 bases, and 15 bases separated the two germline ends. Germline V gene sequence: CDR1 SEHNR, CDR2 FQNEAQ (reference sequence).

The sample holds a few counts of this clone. The gene calls are TRBV7-2 and TRBJ2-1; perhaps TRBD1 as D (6 bases). CDR1 SGHTA and CDR2 FQGNSA come from the germline V gene. V was cut by 5 bases and J by 10 bases, with 15 bases left in between. This CDR3 spans 13 amino acids. CDR3 in DNA: TGTGCCAGCAGCAGCGGACAGATAGGGGAGCAGTTCTTC. The encoded protein is CASSSGQIGEQFF. The full variable domain, in which reference TRBV7-2 and TRBJ2-1 provide the parts outside the CDR3, is GAGVSQSPSNKVTEKGKDVELRCDPISGHTALYWYRQSLGQGLEFLIYFQGNSAPDKSGLPSDRFSAERTGGSVSTLTIQRTQQEDSAVYLCASSSGQIGEQFFGPGTRLTVL.

This clone was counted a few times. This sequence joins TRBV14 and TRBJ2-7; 7 nucleotides match TRBD2. This CDR3 has 16 amino acids. CDR1 is SGHDN, CDR2 FVKESK, per germline. V trimming: 3 bases; J trimming: 5 bases; junction bases outside the gene matches: 13. The CDR3 DNA follows: TGTGCCAGCAGCCATCTCTCGACTAGCTACATCCACGAGCAGTACTTC. Its translation is CASSHLSTSYIHEQYF.

V usage is TRBV2 and J usage is TRBJ2-5; D possibly corresponds to TRBD1 (6 bases). Germline CDR1 reads SNHLY; CDR2 reads FYNNEI. The ends were cut back, 5 bases at V and 9 bases at J, with 19 bases in the middle. This CDR3 is 14 amino acids long. The CDR3: CASSPPGDNWAQYF. The CDR3 DNA sequence: TGTGCCAGCAGTCCACCCGGGGACAATTGGGCCCAGTACTTC.

This clone was detected a few times. The chain recombines TRBV14 with TRBJ2-5; TRBD2 agrees at 7 bases. The CDR3 consists of 14 residues. With 0 bases clipped from V and 5 bases from J, the junction kept 3 bases outside the gene matches. Germline CDR1 SGHDN, CDR2 FVKESK. The CDR3, as DNA: TGTGCCAGCAGCCAAGATCTAGCGGCGGAGACCCAGTACTTC. It translates to CASSQDLAAETQYF.

This clone was detected a few times. The rearrangement joins TRBV2 to TRBJ1-4; D is uncertain. Germline loops: CDR1 SNHLY, CDR2 FYNNEI. The length of the CDR3 is 14 residues. Trimming took 6 bases from V and 7 from J, leaving 15 bases between them. For the CDR3, the DNA is TGTGCCAGCAGAGTTGGACCGAGTACTGAAAAACTGTTTTTT. Protein: CASRVGPSTEKLFF.

This clone was found a few times. CDR3 residues: CASSLGGQPNQPQHF. As DNA, the CDR3 is TGTGCCAGCAGCTTAGGGGGACAGCCTAATCAGCCCCAGCATTTT. V and J are TRBV7-9 and TRBJ1-5; 7 bases map to TRBD1. Losses at the gene ends were 1 base for V and 4 bases for J; bases not matched to a gene: 4. The CDR3 covers 15 residues. Germline CDR1 SEHNR, CDR2 FQNEAQ (reference sequence).

This clone was counted only a few times. V gene TRBV4-2 combines with J gene TRBJ2-1; the match to TRBD2 covers 11 bases. CDR3 length equals 16 residues. CDR1 and CDR2 from the germline V gene are LGHNA and YNFKEQ. The V segment lost 4 bases and the J segment 6 bases; nucleotides outside the gene matches: 8. CDR3 amino acids: CASSPRLAGQGNEQFF. The DNA of the CDR3 is TGTGCCAGCAGCCCCCGACTAGCGGGGCAGGGCAATGAGCAGTTCTTC.

This rearrangement joins TRBV27 to TRBJ2-1, with a tentative D call TRBD1 (6 bases). The CDR3 sequence is 14 residues long. The germline gives CDR1 MNHEY, CDR2 SMNVEV (reference sequence). The V gene lost 3 bases and the J gene lost 3 bases, with 9 bases spanning the gap. The CDR3 region is CASSFRTVYNEQFF. The CDR3 region has the DNA TGTGCCAGCAGTTTCAGGACAGTCTACAATGAGCAGTTCTTC.

This clone has only a few counts. The rearrangement uses TRBV6-5 and TRBJ1-6; D is undetermined. Germline-derived CDR1 and CDR2 are MNHEY and SVGAGI. This CDR3 contains 13 residues. V lost 8 bases, J lost 6 bases, and 11 bases lay in between. CDR3 loop: CASGFGGNSPLHF. In nucleotides, the CDR3 is TGTGCCAGCGGGTTCGGAGGTAATTCACCCCTCCACTTT.

This clone was detected only a few times. The rearrangement joins TRBV7-9 to TRBJ2-1, with 9 bases identical to TRBD2. CDR1 is SEHNR and CDR2 is FQNEAQ in the germline V gene (reference sequence). The CDR3 has 15 amino acids. V lost 5 bases, J lost 5 bases, and 7 bases stayed unmatched. The CDR3 protein is CASSHSGSGNNEQFF. DNA of the CDR3: TGTGCCAGCAGCCATAGCGGGAGTGGTAACAATGAGCAGTTCTTC. Using reference TRBV7-9 and TRBJ2-1 for the parts outside the CDR3, the full variable domain is DTGVSQNPRHKITKRGQNVTFRCDPISEHNRLYWYRQTLGQGPEFLTYFQNEAQLEKSRLLSDRFSAERPKGSFSTLEIQRTEQGDSAMYLCASSHSGSGNNEQFFGPGTRLTVL.

By share of the sample, this clone is medium-sized (0.01 to 0.1%). The chain links TRBV25-1 to TRBJ2-3; D might be TRBD2 (6 bases). Germline loops: CDR1 MGHDK, CDR2 SYGVNS. Trimming removed 8 bases at V and 10 bases at J, with 19 bases between. The CDR3 covers 13 residues. The CDR3 nucleotides read TGTGCCAGCTCACCCGCGGGGCTCCAGGCGCAGTATTTT. Translating gives CASSPAGLQAQYF.

V gene TRBV2 combines with J gene TRBJ2-7; unclear D gene. The CDR3 length is 14 residues. The germline V gene encodes CDR1 SNHLY and CDR2 FYNNEI. V lost 9 bases and J lost 0, with 15 bases in between. CDR3 coding DNA: TGTGCCAGTTGGCCAAACGAGGACTCCTACGAGCAGTACTTC. Translated, it gives CASWPNEDSYEQYF.

This CDR3 is CASSQGTVGNTIYF. For the CDR3, the DNA is TGTGCCAGCAGTCAGGGGACAGTTGGAAACACCATATATTTT. This chain connects TRBV6-5 to TRBJ1-3, with 7 nucleotides matching TRBD1. The germline V gene encodes CDR1 MNHEY and CDR2 SVGAGI. Trimming took 5 bases from V and 3 from J; bases not matched to a gene: 4. The CDR3 length is 14 residues.

The chain joins TRBV7-9 to TRBJ2-5; D is uncertain. This CDR3 is 11 amino acids long. V was pared by 1 base and J by 7 bases, with 4 bases between. Germline CDR1 SEHNR, CDR2 FQNEAQ (reference sequence). The CDR3 region is CASSLGATQYF. The CDR3 DNA reads as TGTGCCAGCAGCTTAGGGGCGACCCAGTACTTC.